This T cell receptor (beta chain) was found in a study of T cells in localized non-small cell lung cancer. Study-wide findings and caveats: Clonality of T cells reached its maximum in uninvolved adjacent lung, surpassing tumor. Appearances in adjacent lung were noted for a median 57 of the top 100 tumor clones. With higher T cell density in blood came longer overall survival.

On this clone: Its antigen is currently unknown.

Assay: immunoSEQ multiplex PCR; the TCRdb copy retains only in-frame clones and omits some. The profile shows roughly 30,000 clones, 70% to 90% of them singletons. The germline V gene encodes CDR1 SGHRS and CDR2 YFSETQ. Trimming removed 4 bases from V and 8 bases from J, with 10 bases in between. CDR3 size: 12 residues. The sequences come from peripheral blood, collected before any cancer treatment. The sequence came from a woman aged 18-49 years with stage I lung adenocarcinoma. V is TRBV5-1 and J is TRBJ2-1; D not certain. The CDR3 here is CASSLQYDEQFF. Here the CDR3 DNA reads TGCGCCAGCAGCCTTCAGTACGATGAGCAGTTCTTC. The variable domain in full, with the rest retrieved from reference TRBV5-1 and TRBJ2-1, is KAGVTQTPRYLIKTRGQQVTLSCSPISGHRSVSWYQQTPGQGLQFLFEYFSETQRNKGNFPGRFSGRQFSNSRSEMNVSTLELGDSALYLCASSLQYDEQFFGPGTRLTVL.